Listed below are T cell receptor beta chains from one sample, sequenced in a study of T-cell reconstitution after alpha-beta-depleted transplantation in children. TCRdb processed the PCR reads anew with MiXCR; each CDR3 protein has one entry. The sample records about 500,000 distinct CDR3 sequences, 32% being singletons. Material: PBMCs from the stem cell graft donor, obtained from the stem cell graft. Source of these receptors: a human donor who donated a stem cell graft to a child with aplastic anemia. The CDR3 runs from the conserved cysteine through the conserved F or W. D genes are given only for firm matches. Size tells how often a clone was seen (once, few, many) or the class of an expanded clone, and some rows leave it out.

j_gene	abundance	v_gene	len	d_gene	CDR3aa	CDR3nt
TRBJ2-1	-	TRBV7-6	13	-	CASSLEGPSAKFF	TGTGCCAGCAGCTTAGAGGGACCAAGCGCGAAGTTCTTC
TRBJ1-1	-	TRBV12-3/TRBV12-4	13	-	CASSWAPGTEAFF	TGTGCCAGCAGTTGGGCCCCGGGGACTGAAGCTTTCTTT
TRBJ2-2	-	TRBV10-3	18	TRBD1	CAISDQGQGIANTGELFF	TGTGCCATCAGTGACCAGGGACAGGGCATAGCGAACACCGGGGAGCTGTTTTTT
TRBJ2-1	-	TRBV5-1	17	TRBD2	CASSPGLTSGRANEQFF	TGCGCCAGCAGCCCAGGATTGACTAGCGGGAGGGCCAATGAGCAGTTCTTC
TRBJ1-4	-	TRBV5-1	16	TRBD1	CASRLGQGASNEKLFF	TGCGCCAGCAGATTAGGACAGGGGGCATCTAATGAAAAACTGTTTTTT
TRBJ1-2	few	TRBV9	13	-	CASSVDGLYGYTF	TGTGCCAGCAGCGTAGACGGACTCTATGGCTACACCTTC
TRBJ2-3	few	TRBV29-1	11	-	CSVWMRDTQYF	TGCAGCGTTTGGATGAGAGATACGCAGTATTTT
TRBJ2-1	-	TRBV6-5	14	-	CASSYPRGYNEQFF	TGTGCCAGCAGTTACCCCAGGGGTTACAATGAGCAGTTCTTC
TRBJ2-7	few	TRBV20-1	15	TRBD2	CSALGGTSGAYEQYF	TGCAGTGCTCTCGGTGGGACTAGCGGAGCCTACGAGCAGTACTTC
TRBJ2-1	-	TRBV4-1	17	TRBD2	CASSHREAAGGDNEQFF	TGCGCCAGCAGCCACCGGGAGGCAGCGGGAGGGGATAATGAGCAGTTCTTC
TRBJ1-3	-	TRBV20-1	14	-	CSAISGASGNTIYF	TGCAGTGCCATCTCCGGGGCCTCTGGAAACACCATATATTTT
TRBJ2-7	few	TRBV27	14	-	CASSFSGIRHEQYF	TGTGCCAGCAGTTTCTCGGGAATTCGCCACGAGCAGTACTTC
TRBJ1-1	-	TRBV28	13	-	CASFRSGTYEAFF	TGTGCCAGCTTCCGATCCGGGACATATGAAGCTTTCTTT
TRBJ2-7	-	TRBV5-6	11	-	CASSLREKQYF	TGTGCCAGCAGCTTGAGGGAAAAGCAGTACTTC
TRBJ2-4	-	TRBV7-2	16	-	CASSLRLTGAKNIQYF	TGTGCCAGCAGCTTAAGGCTAACCGGGGCCAAAAACATTCAGTACTTC
TRBJ2-2	-	TRBV19	14	-	CASSIGQAHGELFF	TGTGCCAGTAGTATAGGACAGGCGCACGGGGAGCTGTTTTTT
TRBJ2-1	few	TRBV11-2	17	TRBD2	CASSLGGLAGGNNEQFF	TGTGCCAGCAGCTTAGGCGGTCTAGCGGGGGGAAACAATGAGCAGTTCTTC
TRBJ2-3	few	TRBV6-5	17	-	CASSYGSGVGGTDTQYF	TGTGCCAGCAGTTACGGTTCCGGGGTGGGTGGCACAGATACGCAGTATTTT
TRBJ2-6	-	TRBV6-2/TRBV6-3	19	-	CASSSLVVGKTSGANVLTF	TGTGCCAGCAGTTCCCTCGTTGTGGGGAAAACCTCTGGGGCCAACGTCCTGACTTTC
TRBJ2-1	-	TRBV29-1	15	TRBD2	CSVDMGTSGKGEQFF	TGCAGCGTTGATATGGGGACTAGCGGGAAGGGTGAGCAGTTCTTC
TRBJ2-3	-	TRBV12-3/TRBV12-4	14	TRBD2	CASRSSGAGATQYF	TGTGCCAGCAGGTCTAGCGGGGCTGGGGCTACGCAGTATTTT
TRBJ2-1	-	TRBV27	14	-	CASSLSSLGHEQFF	TGTGCCAGCAGTTTATCTAGTCTAGGCCATGAGCAGTTCTTC